The next 3 T cell receptor beta chains were all read from a single sample in a study of blood T cell repertoires in COVID-19. The method was immunoSEQ multiplex PCR; TCRdb's version includes in-frame clones alone and lacks a portion of them. The sample yields 50,000 to 70,000 clones, 75% to 90% seen once. Material: peripheral blood. The receptors stem from a human donor with active COVID-19. The donor label of this sample is uncertain.

This chain uses TRBV9 with TRBJ2-7; maybe TRBD1 (6 bases). Trimming shortened V by 0 bases and J by 3 bases, and 10 bases separated the two germline ends. CDR1 and CDR2 from the germline V gene are SGDLS and YYNGEE. There are 14 residues in the CDR3. CDR3 amino acids: CASSVGQASYEQYF. The CDR3 DNA sequence: TGTGCCAGCAGCGTAGGACAGGCGAGCTACGAGCAGTACTTC.

The chain has TRBV7-6 and TRBJ2-6; D not certain. Per germline, CDR1 SGHVS and CDR2 FNYEAQ. The CDR3 is 15 amino acids. V gave up 4 bases and J gave up 0 bases, with 7 bases separating them. CDR3 sequence: CASSYYTSGANVLTF. CDR3 DNA: TGTGCCAGCAGCTATTACACCTCTGGGGCCAACGTCCTGACTTTC.

The rearrangement joins TRBV6-5 to TRBJ2-1; 8 bases align to TRBD2. This CDR3 contains 15 residues. Trimming cost V 6 bases and J 1 base; bases outside gene matches: 5. The germline V gene has CDR1 MNHEY and CDR2 SVGAGI. This CDR3 is CASRTLAGSYNEQFF. For the CDR3, the DNA is TGTGCCAGCAGGACCTTAGCGGGGTCCTACAATGAGCAGTTCTTC.